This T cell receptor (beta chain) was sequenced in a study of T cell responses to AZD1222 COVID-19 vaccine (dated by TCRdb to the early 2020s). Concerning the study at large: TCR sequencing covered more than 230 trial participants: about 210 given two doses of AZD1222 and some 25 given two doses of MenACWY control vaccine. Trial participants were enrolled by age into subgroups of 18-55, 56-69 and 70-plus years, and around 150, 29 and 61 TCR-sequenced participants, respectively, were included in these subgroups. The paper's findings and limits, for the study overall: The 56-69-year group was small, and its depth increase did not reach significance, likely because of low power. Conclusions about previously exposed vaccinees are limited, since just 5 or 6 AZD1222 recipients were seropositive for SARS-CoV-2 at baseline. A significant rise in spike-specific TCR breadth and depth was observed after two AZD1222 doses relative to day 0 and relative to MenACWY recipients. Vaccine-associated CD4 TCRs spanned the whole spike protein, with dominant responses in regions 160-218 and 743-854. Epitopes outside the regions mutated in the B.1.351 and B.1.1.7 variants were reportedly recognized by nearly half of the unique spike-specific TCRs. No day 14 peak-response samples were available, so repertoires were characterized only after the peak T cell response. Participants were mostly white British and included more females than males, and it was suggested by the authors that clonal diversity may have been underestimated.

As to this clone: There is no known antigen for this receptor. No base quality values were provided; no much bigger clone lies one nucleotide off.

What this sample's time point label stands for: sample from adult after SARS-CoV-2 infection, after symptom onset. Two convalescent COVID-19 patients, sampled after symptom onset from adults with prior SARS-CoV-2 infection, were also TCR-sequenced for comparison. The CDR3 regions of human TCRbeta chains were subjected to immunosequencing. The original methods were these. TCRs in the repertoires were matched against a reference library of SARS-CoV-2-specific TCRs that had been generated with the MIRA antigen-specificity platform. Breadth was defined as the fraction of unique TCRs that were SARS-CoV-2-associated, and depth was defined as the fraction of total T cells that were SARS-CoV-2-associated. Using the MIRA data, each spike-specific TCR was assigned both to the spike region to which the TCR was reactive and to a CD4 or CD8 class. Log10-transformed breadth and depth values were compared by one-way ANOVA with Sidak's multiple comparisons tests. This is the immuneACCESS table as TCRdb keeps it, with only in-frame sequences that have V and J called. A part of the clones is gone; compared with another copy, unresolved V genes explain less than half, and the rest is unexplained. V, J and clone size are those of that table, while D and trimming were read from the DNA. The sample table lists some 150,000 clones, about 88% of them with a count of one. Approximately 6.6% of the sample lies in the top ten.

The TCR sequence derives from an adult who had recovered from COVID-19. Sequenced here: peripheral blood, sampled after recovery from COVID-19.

CDR3 region: CASSLSVAGGRETQYF. The DNA reads as follows: TGTGCCAGCAGCTTGAGTGTAGCGGGGGGGCGAGAGACCCAGTACTTC. The chain links TRBV5-5 with TRBJ2-5; TRBD2 fits 11 bases in the junction. The CDR3 runs 16 residues from the cysteine to the phenylalanine. The kept DNA is CDR3 alone, 48 bases in frame from the first base. The germline V and J ends show losses of 1 base and 4 bases respectively, and no gene match explains 6 bases of the junction. CDR1 and CDR2, looked up from the germline V gene (reference sequence), are SGHKS and YYEKEE.